This T cell receptor (beta chain) emerged from a study of T cell repertoires in cytomegalovirus infection. Whole-study context: Shared public TCR beta signatures pointed to both CMV infection and a matching HLA type.

Trimming took 2 bases from V and 3 from J, leaving 7 bases between them. This CDR3 contains 14 residues. CDR1 MDHEN and CDR2 SYDVKM come from the germline V gene. TCRdb processed the reads anew with MiXCR; each CDR3 protein has one entry. The table lists around 740,000 distinct CDR3 sequences, 35% to 45% of them singletons, with 2.5% to 3.5% in the top ten. Only a few counts were recorded for this clonotype. The V call is TRBV28, the J call TRBJ2-2, with D uncertain. The sequence was collected from a human donor in good health (CMV status not recorded). Some clones in this sample may be carry-over from other donors' samples. The sample comprised PBMCs. This CDR3 is CASSLPRDTGELFF. The CDR3 coding sequence is TGTGCCAGCAGTTTACCCAGAGACACCGGGGAGCTGTTTTTT.